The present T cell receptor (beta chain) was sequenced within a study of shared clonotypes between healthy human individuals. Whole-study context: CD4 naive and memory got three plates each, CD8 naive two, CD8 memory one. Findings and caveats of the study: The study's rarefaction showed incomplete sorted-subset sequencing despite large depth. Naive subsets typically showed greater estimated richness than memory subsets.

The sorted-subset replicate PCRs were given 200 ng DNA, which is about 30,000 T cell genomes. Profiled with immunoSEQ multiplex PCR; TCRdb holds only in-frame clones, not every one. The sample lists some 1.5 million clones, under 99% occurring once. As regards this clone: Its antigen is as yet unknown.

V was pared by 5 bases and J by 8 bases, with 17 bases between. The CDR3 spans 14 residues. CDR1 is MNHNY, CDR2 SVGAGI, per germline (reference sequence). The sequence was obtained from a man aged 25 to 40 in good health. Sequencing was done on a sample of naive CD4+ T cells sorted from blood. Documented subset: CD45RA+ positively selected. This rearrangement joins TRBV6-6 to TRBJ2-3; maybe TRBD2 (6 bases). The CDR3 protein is CASSQGLPRGTQYF. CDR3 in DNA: TGTGCCAGCAGTCAGGGACTTCCCCGGGGTACGCAGTATTTT.